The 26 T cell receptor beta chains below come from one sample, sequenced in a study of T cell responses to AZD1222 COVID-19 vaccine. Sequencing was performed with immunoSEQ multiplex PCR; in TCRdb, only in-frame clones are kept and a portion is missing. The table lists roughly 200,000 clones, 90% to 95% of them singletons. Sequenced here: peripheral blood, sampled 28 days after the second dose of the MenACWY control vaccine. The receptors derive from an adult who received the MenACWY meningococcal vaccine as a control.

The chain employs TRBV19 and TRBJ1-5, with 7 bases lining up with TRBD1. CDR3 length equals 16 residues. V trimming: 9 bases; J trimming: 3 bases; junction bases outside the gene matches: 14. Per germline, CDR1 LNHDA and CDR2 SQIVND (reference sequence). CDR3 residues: CASQGLGRGINQPQHF. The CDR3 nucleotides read TGTGCCAGCCAAGGGCTAGGCAGGGGGATCAATCAGCCCCAGCATTTT.

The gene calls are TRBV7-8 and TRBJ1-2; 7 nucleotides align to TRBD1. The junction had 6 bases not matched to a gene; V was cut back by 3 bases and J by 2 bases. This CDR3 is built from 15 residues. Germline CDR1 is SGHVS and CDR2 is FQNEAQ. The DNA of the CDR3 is TGTGCCAGCAGCTTGGTGGCAGGGGGGAACTATGGCTACACCTTC. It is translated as CASSLVAGGNYGYTF.

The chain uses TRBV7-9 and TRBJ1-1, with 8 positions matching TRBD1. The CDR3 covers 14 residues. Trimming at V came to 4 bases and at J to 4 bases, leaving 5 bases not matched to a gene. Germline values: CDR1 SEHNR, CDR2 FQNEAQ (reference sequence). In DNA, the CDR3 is TGTGCCAGCAGCTCCCTAACAGGGGGCACTGAAGCTTTCTTT. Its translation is CASSSLTGGTEAFF. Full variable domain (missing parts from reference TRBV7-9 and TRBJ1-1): DTGVSQNPRHKITKRGQNVTFRCDPISEHNRLYWYRQTLGQGPEFLTYFQNEAQLEKSRLLSDRFSAERPKGSFSTLEIQRTEQGDSAMYLCASSSLTGGTEAFFGQGTRLTVV.

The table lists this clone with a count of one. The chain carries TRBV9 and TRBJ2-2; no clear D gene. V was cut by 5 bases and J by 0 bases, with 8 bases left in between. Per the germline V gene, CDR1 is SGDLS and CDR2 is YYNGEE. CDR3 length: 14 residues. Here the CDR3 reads CASRDTSNTGELFF. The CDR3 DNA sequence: TGTGCCAGCAGAGATACTTCGAACACCGGGGAGCTGTTTTTT.

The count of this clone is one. Here the CDR3 reads CASGPFPGNTIYF. The CDR3 DNA is TGTGCTAGTGGTCCATTTCCTGGAAACACCATATATTTT. The chain has TRBV12-5 and TRBJ1-3, with D hard to call. Germline CDR1 reads LGHNT; CDR2 reads FRNRAP. The CDR3 spans 13 residues. V was trimmed by 5 bases and J by 2 bases, leaving 7 bases between them.

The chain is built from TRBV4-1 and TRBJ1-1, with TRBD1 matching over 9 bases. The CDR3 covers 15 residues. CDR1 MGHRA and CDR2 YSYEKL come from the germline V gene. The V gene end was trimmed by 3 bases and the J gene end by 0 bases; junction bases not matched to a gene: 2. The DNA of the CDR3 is TGCGCCAGCAGCCAGGGGGACAGGGTGAACACTGAAGCTTTCTTT. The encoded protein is CASSQGDRVNTEAFF.

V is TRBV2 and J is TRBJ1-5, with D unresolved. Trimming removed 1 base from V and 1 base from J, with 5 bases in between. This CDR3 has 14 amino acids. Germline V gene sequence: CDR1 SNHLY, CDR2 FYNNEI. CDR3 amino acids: CASSEGQSNQPQHF. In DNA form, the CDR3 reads TGTGCCAGCAGTGAAGGACAAAGCAATCAGCCCCAGCATTTT.

This chain's CDR3 is CASSSATPGSNQPQHF. Written as DNA, the CDR3 is TGTGCCAGCAGCTCAGCAACCCCGGGGAGCAATCAGCCCCAGCATTTT. The rearrangement uses TRBV7-9 and TRBJ1-5; no clear D gene. The V end was cut by 4 bases, the J end by 1 base, with 14 bases between. The CDR3 sequence is 16 residues long. Germline V lookup: CDR1 SEHNR, CDR2 FQNEAQ (reference sequence).

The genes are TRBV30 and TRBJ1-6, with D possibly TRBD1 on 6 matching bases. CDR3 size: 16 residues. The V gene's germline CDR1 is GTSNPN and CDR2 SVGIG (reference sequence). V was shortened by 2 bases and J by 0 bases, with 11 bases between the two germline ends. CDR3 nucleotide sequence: TGTGCCTGGAGTCCAGGGGAGAGCTCCTATAATTCACCCCTCCACTTT. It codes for CAWSPGESSYNSPLHF.

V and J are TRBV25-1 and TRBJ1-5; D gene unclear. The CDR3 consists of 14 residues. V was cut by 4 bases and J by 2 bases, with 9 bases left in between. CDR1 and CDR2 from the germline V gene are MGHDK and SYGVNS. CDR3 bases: TGTGCCAGCAGTGTTTCGGGTGGCAATCAGCCCCAGCATTTT. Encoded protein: CASSVSGGNQPQHF.

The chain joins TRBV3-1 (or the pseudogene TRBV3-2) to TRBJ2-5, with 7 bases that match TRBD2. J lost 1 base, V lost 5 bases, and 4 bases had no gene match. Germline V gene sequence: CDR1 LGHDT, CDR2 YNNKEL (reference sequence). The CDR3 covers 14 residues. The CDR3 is CASSAGGSQETQYF. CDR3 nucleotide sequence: TGTGCCAGCAGCGCTGGCGGGAGCCAAGAGACCCAGTACTTC.

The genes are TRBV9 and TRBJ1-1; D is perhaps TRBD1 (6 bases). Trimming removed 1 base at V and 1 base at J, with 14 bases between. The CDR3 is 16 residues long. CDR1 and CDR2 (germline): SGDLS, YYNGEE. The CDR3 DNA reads TGTGCCAGCAGCGTATCAGGGGAAGTTGGGAACACTGAAGCTTTCTTT. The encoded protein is CASSVSGEVGNTEAFF.

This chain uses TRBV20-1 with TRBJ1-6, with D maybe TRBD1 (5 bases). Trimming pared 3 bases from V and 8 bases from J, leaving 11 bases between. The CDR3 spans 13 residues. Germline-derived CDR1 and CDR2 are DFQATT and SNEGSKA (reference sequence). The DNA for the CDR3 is TGCAGTGCTAGTCAGGGTTTGGATTCACCCCTCCACTTT. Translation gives CSASQGLDSPLHF.

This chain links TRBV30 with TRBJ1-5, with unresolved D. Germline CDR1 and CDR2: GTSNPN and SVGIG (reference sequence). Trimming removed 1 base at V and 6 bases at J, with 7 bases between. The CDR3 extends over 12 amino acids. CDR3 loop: CAWSGQSQPQHF. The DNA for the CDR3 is TGTGCCTGGAGTGGTCAGAGTCAGCCCCAGCATTTT. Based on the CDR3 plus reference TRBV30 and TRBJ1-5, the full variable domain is SQTIHQWPATLVQPVGSPLSLECTVEGTSNPNLYWYRQAAGRGLQLLFYSVGIGQISSEVPQNLSASRPQDRQFILSSKKLLLSDSGFYLCAWSGQSQPQHFGDGTRLSIL.

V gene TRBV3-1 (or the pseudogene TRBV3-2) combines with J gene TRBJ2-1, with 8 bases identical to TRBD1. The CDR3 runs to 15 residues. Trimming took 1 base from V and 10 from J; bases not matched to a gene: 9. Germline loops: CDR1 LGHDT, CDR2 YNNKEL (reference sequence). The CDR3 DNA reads TGTGCCAGCAGCCAAGGTTTAGGCAGGGGGCGCGAGCAGTTCTTC. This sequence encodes CASSQGLGRGREQFF.

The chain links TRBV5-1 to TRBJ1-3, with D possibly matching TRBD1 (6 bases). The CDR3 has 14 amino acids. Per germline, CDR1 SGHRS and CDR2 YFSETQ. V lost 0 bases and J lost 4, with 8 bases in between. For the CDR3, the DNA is TGCGCCAGCAGCTTGGCAGGGGTCGGAAACACCATATATTTT. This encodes CASSLAGVGNTIYF.

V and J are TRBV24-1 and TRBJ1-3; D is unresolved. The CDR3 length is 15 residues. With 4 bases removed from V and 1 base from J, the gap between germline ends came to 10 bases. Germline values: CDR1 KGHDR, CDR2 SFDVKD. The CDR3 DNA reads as TGTGCCACCAGTGACCCCGACATGTCTGGAAACACCATATATTTT. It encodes CATSDPDMSGNTIYF.

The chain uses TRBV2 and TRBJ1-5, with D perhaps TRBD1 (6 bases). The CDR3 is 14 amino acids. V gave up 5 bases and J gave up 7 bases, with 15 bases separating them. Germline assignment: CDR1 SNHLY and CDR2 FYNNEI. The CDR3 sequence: CASSPEGGRQPQHF. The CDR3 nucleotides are TGTGCCAGCAGTCCCGAGGGGGGAAGACAGCCCCAGCATTTT.

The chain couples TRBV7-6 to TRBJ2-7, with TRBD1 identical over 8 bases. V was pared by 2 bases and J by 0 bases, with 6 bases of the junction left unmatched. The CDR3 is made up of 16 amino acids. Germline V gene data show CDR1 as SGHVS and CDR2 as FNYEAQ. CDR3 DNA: TGTGCCAGCAGCTTATCCTCGGACAGGGTCTCCTACGAGCAGTACTTC. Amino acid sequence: CASSLSSDRVSYEQYF.

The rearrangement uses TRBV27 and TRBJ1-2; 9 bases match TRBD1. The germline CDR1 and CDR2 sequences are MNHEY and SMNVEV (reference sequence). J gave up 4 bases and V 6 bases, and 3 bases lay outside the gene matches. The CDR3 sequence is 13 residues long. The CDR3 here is CASRGQGAYGYTF. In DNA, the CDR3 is TGTGCCAGCAGGGGACAGGGAGCCTATGGCTACACCTTC.

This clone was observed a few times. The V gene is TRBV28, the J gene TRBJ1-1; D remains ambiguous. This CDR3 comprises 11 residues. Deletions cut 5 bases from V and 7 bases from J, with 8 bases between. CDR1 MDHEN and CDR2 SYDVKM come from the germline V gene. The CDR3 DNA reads TGTGCCAGCAGTACCACGGTTGAAGCTTTCTTT. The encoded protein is CASSTTVEAFF.

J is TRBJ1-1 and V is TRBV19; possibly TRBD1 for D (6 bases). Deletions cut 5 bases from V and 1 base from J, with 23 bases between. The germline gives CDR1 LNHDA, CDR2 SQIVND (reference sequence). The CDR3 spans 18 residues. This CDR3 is CASSDGGAGVAGNTEAFF. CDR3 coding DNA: TGTGCCAGTAGTGATGGGGGTGCAGGGGTGGCCGGGAACACTGAAGCTTTCTTT.

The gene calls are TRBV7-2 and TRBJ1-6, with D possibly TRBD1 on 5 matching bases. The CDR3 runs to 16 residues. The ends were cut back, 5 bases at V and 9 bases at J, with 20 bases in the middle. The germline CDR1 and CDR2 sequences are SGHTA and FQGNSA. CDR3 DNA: TGTGCCAGCAGCCCACCTTTGGGCAGGGTACGTTCACCCCTCCACTTT. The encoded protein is CASSPPLGRVRSPLHF.

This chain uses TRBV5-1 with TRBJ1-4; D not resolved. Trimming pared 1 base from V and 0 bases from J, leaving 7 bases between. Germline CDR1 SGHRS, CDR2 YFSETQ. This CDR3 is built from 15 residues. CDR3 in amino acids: CASSLLGATNEKLFF. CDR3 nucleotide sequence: TGCGCCAGCAGCTTGCTGGGTGCAACTAATGAAAAACTGTTTTTT.

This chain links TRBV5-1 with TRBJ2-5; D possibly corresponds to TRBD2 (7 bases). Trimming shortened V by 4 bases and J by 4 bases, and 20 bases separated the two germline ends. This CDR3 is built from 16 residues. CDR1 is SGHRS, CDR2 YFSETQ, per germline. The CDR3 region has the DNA TGCGCCAGCAGCCTGGGGGGGCAGGGTGGAGGAGAGACCCAGTACTTC. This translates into CASSLGGQGGGETQYF. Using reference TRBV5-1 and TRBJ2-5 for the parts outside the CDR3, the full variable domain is KAGVTQTPRYLIKTRGQQVTLSCSPISGHRSVSWYQQTPGQGLQFLFEYFSETQRNKGNFPGRFSGRQFSNSRSEMNVSTLELGDSALYLCASSLGGQGGGETQYFGPGTRLLVL.

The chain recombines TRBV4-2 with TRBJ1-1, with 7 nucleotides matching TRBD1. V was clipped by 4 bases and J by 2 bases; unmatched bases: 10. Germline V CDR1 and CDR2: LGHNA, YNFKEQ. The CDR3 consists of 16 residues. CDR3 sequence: CASSRDSGIRNTEAFF. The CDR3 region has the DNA TGTGCCAGCAGCCGGGACAGTGGCATAAGAAACACTGAAGCTTTCTTT.